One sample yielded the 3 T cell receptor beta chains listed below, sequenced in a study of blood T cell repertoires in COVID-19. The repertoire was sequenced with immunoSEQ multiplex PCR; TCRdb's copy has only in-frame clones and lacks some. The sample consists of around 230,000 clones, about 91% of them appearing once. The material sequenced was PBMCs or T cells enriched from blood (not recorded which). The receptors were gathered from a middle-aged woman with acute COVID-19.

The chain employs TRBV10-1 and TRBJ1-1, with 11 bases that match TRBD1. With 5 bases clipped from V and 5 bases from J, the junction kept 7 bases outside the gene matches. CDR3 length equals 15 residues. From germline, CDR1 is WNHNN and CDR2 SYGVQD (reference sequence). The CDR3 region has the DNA TGCGCCAGCAGTAATTGGGACAGGGGGAAGACTGAAGCTTTCTTT. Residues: CASSNWDRGKTEAFF.

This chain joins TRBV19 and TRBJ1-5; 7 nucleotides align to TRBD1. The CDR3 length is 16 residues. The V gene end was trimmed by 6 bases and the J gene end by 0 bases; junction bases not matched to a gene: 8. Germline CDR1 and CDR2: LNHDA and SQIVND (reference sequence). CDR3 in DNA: TGTGCCAGTAGGCGGGACAGATTCTATAGCAATCAGCCCCAGCATTTT. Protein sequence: CASRRDRFYSNQPQHF.

The CDR3, as DNA: TGTGCCAGCAGCTTCCGACTTGGCGGGGGTACAGATACGCAGTATTTT. It codes for CASSFRLGGGTDTQYF. The rearrangement links TRBV7-8 to TRBJ2-3; 7 bases are shared with TRBD2. Germline CDR1 reads SGHVS; CDR2 reads FQNEAQ. This CDR3 contains 16 residues. After removal of 3 bases from V and 3 bases from J, the junction contained 9 bases not matched to a gene.